This passage covers 17 T cell receptor beta chains from one sample sequenced in a study of cytomegalovirus exposure and HLA in healthy donors. This PCR relied on a set of 60 Vbeta primers and 13 Jbeta primers. Data came from immunoSEQ multiplex PCR; TCRdb stores just in-frame clones and leaves some out. Among roughly 180,000 clones, about three quarters were seen once, and the ten largest hold 11% to 15%. Sequencing was carried out using PBMCs. These receptors came from a man in his fifties in good health and CMV-seropositive.

This clone was found once. The chain joins TRBV9 to TRBJ1-6, with 7 positions matching TRBD1. This CDR3 has 15 amino acids. The V gene's germline CDR1 is SGDLS and CDR2 YYNGEE. V dropped 0 bases and J dropped 7; count of bases not matched to a gene: 4. The CDR3 nucleotides read TGTGCCAGCAGCGTAGAAGACAGGGCGAATTCACCCCTCCACTTT. This codes for CASSVEDRANSPLHF. The full variable domain, its missing parts supplied by reference TRBV9 and TRBJ1-6, is DSGVTQTPKHLITATGQRVTLRCSPRSGDLSVYWYQQSLDQGLQFLIQYYNGEERAKGNILERFSAQQFPDLHSELNLSSLELGDSALYFCASSVEDRANSPLHFGNGTRLTVT.

The rearrangement joins TRBV9 to TRBJ2-6; D is undetermined. Per the germline V gene, CDR1 is SGDLS and CDR2 is YYNGEE. This CDR3 region has 14 residues. With 4 bases removed from V and 3 bases from J, the gap between germline ends came to 8 bases. CDR3: CASSSRIGANVLTF. The CDR3 region has the DNA TGTGCCAGCAGCTCGCGGATTGGGGCCAACGTCCTGACTTTC.

The chain joins TRBV5-1 to TRBJ2-7; 9 bases match TRBD2. The CDR3 is 14 amino acids. V gave up 4 bases and J gave up 2 bases; unmatched junction bases: 4. Germline lookup yields CDR1 SGHRS and CDR2 YFSETQ. CDR3 protein: CASSNSGGPYEQYF. In DNA, the CDR3 is TGCGCCAGCAGCAATAGCGGGGGCCCCTACGAGCAGTACTTC. The full variable domain, its missing parts supplied by reference TRBV5-1 and TRBJ2-7, is KAGVTQTPRYLIKTRGQQVTLSCSPISGHRSVSWYQQTPGQGLQFLFEYFSETQRNKGNFPGRFSGRQFSNSRSEMNVSTLELGDSALYLCASSNSGGPYEQYFGPGTRLTVT.

The J gene is TRBJ2-5, the V gene TRBV9; 8 nucleotides line up with TRBD2. The CDR3 loop spans 15 amino acids. Germline-derived CDR1 and CDR2 are SGDLS and YYNGEE. J gave up 5 bases and V 0 bases, and 6 bases lay outside the gene matches. Here the CDR3 DNA reads TGTGCCAGCAGCGTAGCAGCGGGGGATTTGGAGACCCAGTACTTC. Translating it yields CASSVAAGDLETQYF.

This clone has more than one count but fewer than ten. The chain carries TRBV25-1 and TRBJ2-7; 7 bases agree with TRBD2. Germline CDR1 is MGHDK and CDR2 is SYGVNS. The CDR3 has 17 amino acids. V gave up 3 bases and J gave up 2 bases; unmatched junction bases: 13. CDR3 residues: CASSDHGSGAPTYEQYF. In DNA, the CDR3 is TGTGCCAGCAGTGACCACGGGAGCGGGGCCCCGACCTACGAGCAGTACTTC.

The chain uses TRBV19 and TRBJ2-2, with D maybe TRBD1 (5 bases). Germline loops: CDR1 LNHDA, CDR2 SQIVND (reference sequence). V lost 5 bases, J lost 3 bases, and 16 bases lay in between. There are 16 residues in the CDR3. The CDR3 reads CASSYWTRLDTGELFF. The DNA of the CDR3 is TGTGCCAGTAGTTACTGGACACGGTTAGACACCGGGGAGCTGTTTTTT. Drawing the rest from reference TRBV19 and TRBJ2-2, the complete variable domain is DGGITQSPKYLFRKEGQNVTLSCEQNLNHDAMYWYRQDPGQGLRLIYYSQIVNDFQKGDIAEGYSVSREKKESFPLTVTSAQKNPTAFYLCASSYWTRLDTGELFFGEGSRLTVL.

The rearrangement uses TRBV6-1 and TRBJ1-2; D unclear. The CDR3 sequence is 14 residues long. Per the germline V gene, CDR1 is MNHNS and CDR2 is SASEGT. Deletions cut 4 bases from V and 3 bases from J, with 12 bases between. The DNA for the CDR3 is TGTGCCAGCAGTGCATCCGGTCCGGACTATGGCTACACCTTC. It yields the protein CASSASGPDYGYTF.

This chain joins TRBV28 and TRBJ1-6, with D possibly matching TRBD1 (6 bases). CDR3 size: 14 residues. The germline V gene has CDR1 MDHEN and CDR2 SYDVKM. Trimming pared 5 bases from V and 10 bases from J, leaving 15 bases between. The CDR3 here is CASSVQGSWSPLHF. The CDR3 DNA follows: TGTGCCAGCAGTGTTCAGGGGAGTTGGTCACCCCTCCACTTT.

This clone appeared a single time. The chain carries TRBV20-1 and TRBJ1-2, with no clear D. The germline V gene has CDR1 DFQATT and CDR2 SNEGSKA (reference sequence). The CDR3 loop spans 9 amino acids. The V end was cut by 6 bases, the J end by 5 bases, with 4 bases between. The CDR3 loop is CSARYGYTF. The CDR3, as DNA: TGCAGTGCCCGTTATGGCTACACCTTC.

The chain carries TRBV9 and TRBJ2-3; 7 bases are a match to TRBD2. CDR3 length: 14 amino acids. The germline gives CDR1 SGDLS, CDR2 YYNGEE. J gave up 3 bases and V 3 bases, and 4 bases lay outside the gene matches. This CDR3 reads CASSAGTKTDTQYF. The CDR3 DNA reads TGTGCCAGCAGCGCCGGGACTAAGACAGATACGCAGTATTTT.

The chain joins TRBV2 to TRBJ2-5, with 8 nucleotides matching TRBD1. The CDR3 loop spans 13 amino acids. CDR1 and CDR2 (germline): SNHLY, FYNNEI. V shed 5 bases and J 5 bases; nucleotides not matched to a gene: 4. This CDR3 reads CASSRTGLETQYF. The CDR3 DNA is TGTGCCAGCAGTCGGACAGGGTTGGAGACCCAGTACTTC.

Concerning this clone itself: Other DNA variants within this sample encode the same CDR3. The chain is built from TRBV5-6 and TRBJ2-7; 9 bases are a match to TRBD1. The CDR3 has 14 amino acids. Germline loops: CDR1 SGHDT, CDR2 YYEEEE. Unmatched junction bases numbered 4, after V lost 0 bases and J lost 6 bases. CDR3 DNA: TGTGCCAGCAGCTTGGGGACAGGGGCGGCCGAGCAGTACTTC. Its protein is CASSLGTGAAEQYF.

This clone has a handful of counts. The chain recombines TRBV2 with TRBJ2-2; tentative D call: TRBD2 (6 bases). V was clipped by 7 bases and J by 1 base, with 10 bases between them. This CDR3 has 14 residues. Germline values: CDR1 SNHLY, CDR2 FYNNEI. The CDR3 spells CASKGRGNTGELFF. Here the CDR3 DNA reads TGTGCCAGCAAGGGGCGGGGGAACACCGGGGAGCTGTTTTTT.

The J gene is TRBJ2-3, the V gene TRBV5-4, with 8 bases fitting TRBD2. The V and J ends lost 2 bases and 3 bases, in that order; junction bases with no gene match: 2. The CDR3 is 14 amino acids. The germline gives CDR1 SGHNT, CDR2 YYREEE (reference sequence). CDR3 sequence reads: CASSFRLATDTQYF. CDR3 in DNA: TGTGCCAGCAGCTTTCGACTAGCGACAGATACGCAGTATTTT.

The chain employs TRBV19 and TRBJ1-5; 7 bases fit TRBD1. The junction had 2 bases not matched to a gene; V was cut back by 1 base and J by 5 bases. The CDR3 runs 14 residues. Germline V gives CDR1 LNHDA, CDR2 SQIVND (reference sequence). CDR3 sequence (DNA): TGTGCCAGTAGTATAGTACAGGGGCATCAGCCCCAGCATTTT. Residues: CASSIVQGHQPQHF.

The CDR3 is CASSPSGFPQLYNEQFF. Written as DNA, the CDR3 is TGTGCCAGCAGTCCCTCAGGATTCCCCCAGCTCTACAATGAGCAGTTCTTC. V usage is TRBV2 and J usage is TRBJ2-1, with D unresolved. V was cut by 5 bases and J by 3 bases, with 20 bases left in between. Germline-derived CDR1 and CDR2 are SNHLY and FYNNEI. The CDR3 length is 17 residues.

This chain uses TRBV5-1 with TRBJ2-5; 10 nucleotides match TRBD1. V shed 4 bases and J 5 bases; nucleotides not matched to a gene: 14. This CDR3 has 17 residues. Germline CDR1 reads SGHRS; CDR2 reads YFSETQ. The CDR3 spells CASSPTGGTGAGETQYF. Here the CDR3 DNA reads TGCGCCAGCAGCCCAACGGGCGGGACAGGGGCCGGGGAGACCCAGTACTTC.